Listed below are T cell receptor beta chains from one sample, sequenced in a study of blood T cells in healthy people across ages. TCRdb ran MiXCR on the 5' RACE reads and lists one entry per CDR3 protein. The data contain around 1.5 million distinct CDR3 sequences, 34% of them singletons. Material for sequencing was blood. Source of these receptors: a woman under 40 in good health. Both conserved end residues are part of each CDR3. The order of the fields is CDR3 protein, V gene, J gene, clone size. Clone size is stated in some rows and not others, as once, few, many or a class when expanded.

CDR3 protein: CASSVVSGPYEQYF
V gene: TRBV9
J gene: TRBJ2-7
clone size: NA

CDR3 protein: CASLEGRVAEAFF
V gene: TRBV7-3
J gene: TRBJ1-1
clone size: few

CDR3 protein: CSAQGNSNQPQHF
V gene: TRBV20-1
J gene: TRBJ1-5
clone size: NA

CDR3 protein: CAGSQRRETQYF
V gene: TRBV3-1
J gene: NA
clone size: NA

CDR3 protein: CASSLAWTSGSNEQFF
V gene: TRBV7-7
J gene: TRBJ2-1
clone size: NA

CDR3 protein: CASSEQSSTDTQYF
V gene: TRBV2
J gene: TRBJ2-3
clone size: NA

CDR3 protein: CATQLEETQYF
V gene: TRBV2
J gene: TRBJ2-5
clone size: few

CDR3 protein: CSAPMSDEAFF
V gene: TRBV20-1
J gene: TRBJ1-1
clone size: few

CDR3 protein: CASSYSYRGPLSSYNEQFF
V gene: TRBV6-5
J gene: TRBJ2-1
clone size: few

CDR3 protein: CASSYRSRQGNSPLHF
V gene: TRBV6-6
J gene: TRBJ1-6
clone size: NA

CDR3 protein: CASSLLQGVGDTQYF
V gene: TRBV5-6
J gene: TRBJ2-3
clone size: NA

CDR3 protein: CASNRRGELFF
V gene: TRBV28
J gene: TRBJ2-2
clone size: NA

CDR3 protein: CASRVQSADTQYF
V gene: TRBV25-1
J gene: TRBJ2-3
clone size: NA

CDR3 protein: CSARVDTNEQFF
V gene: TRBV20-1
J gene: TRBJ2-1
clone size: once

CDR3 protein: CASSPRGRGISGANVLTF
V gene: TRBV18
J gene: TRBJ2-6
clone size: few

CDR3 protein: CASSNRTSGGEETQYF
V gene: TRBV11-2
J gene: NA
clone size: NA

CDR3 protein: CATSRDQGGEYF
V gene: TRBV15
J gene: TRBJ2-7
clone size: NA

CDR3 protein: CSAREAYYGYTF
V gene: TRBV20-1
J gene: TRBJ1-2
clone size: few

CDR3 protein: CASSPSNTGEQPLSYNEQFF
V gene: TRBV9
J gene: TRBJ2-1
clone size: few

CDR3 protein: CASSYSKGRTEAFF
V gene: TRBV6-6
J gene: TRBJ1-1
clone size: NA

CDR3 protein: CASSDFWGARGYTF
V gene: TRBV5-5
J gene: TRBJ1-2
clone size: NA

CDR3 protein: CASSRRTGSSSGANVLTF
V gene: TRBV27
J gene: TRBJ2-6
clone size: few

CDR3 protein: CATSGLGSSTNEKLFF
V gene: TRBV15
J gene: TRBJ1-4
clone size: NA

CDR3 protein: CATSDLGGSDEQFF
V gene: TRBV24-1
J gene: TRBJ2-1
clone size: few

CDR3 protein: CASSFPGQGEYEQYF
V gene: TRBV5-1
J gene: TRBJ2-7
clone size: NA

CDR3 protein: CASSQPHSRNEQFF
V gene: TRBV4-1
J gene: TRBJ2-1
clone size: many

CDR3 protein: CASSWFPGQGDTEQYF
V gene: TRBV5-1
J gene: TRBJ2-7
clone size: NA

CDR3 protein: CASSYSPDRHSYEQYF
V gene: TRBV6-2/TRBV6-3
J gene: TRBJ2-7
clone size: NA

CDR3 protein: CASSGGTGGGAGVDNEQFF
V gene: TRBV9
J gene: TRBJ2-1
clone size: once

CDR3 protein: CASTQREGTEAFF
V gene: TRBV10-1
J gene: TRBJ1-1
clone size: once

CDR3 protein: CASSMVGQGALLVTDTQYF
V gene: TRBV19
J gene: TRBJ2-3
clone size: NA

CDR3 protein: CASSPPTVETQYF
V gene: TRBV5-1
J gene: TRBJ2-5
clone size: NA

CDR3 protein: CASSSGTAYYSYTF
V gene: TRBV12-3/TRBV12-4
J gene: TRBJ1-2
clone size: NA

CDR3 protein: CSNARTNNEQFF
V gene: TRBV29-1
J gene: TRBJ2-1
clone size: many

CDR3 protein: CSASHREETQYF
V gene: TRBV20-1
J gene: TRBJ2-5
clone size: NA

CDR3 protein: CASSVDVSPYDGYTF
V gene: TRBV9
J gene: TRBJ1-2
clone size: many

CDR3 protein: CATSRERLEQYF
V gene: TRBV15
J gene: TRBJ2-7
clone size: NA

CDR3 protein: CANSYRTRSTDTQYF
V gene: TRBV6-5
J gene: TRBJ2-3
clone size: NA

CDR3 protein: CSVEDRGDSYNEQFF
V gene: TRBV29-1
J gene: TRBJ2-1
clone size: NA

CDR3 protein: CSAVAGGNQETQYF
V gene: TRBV20-1
J gene: TRBJ2-5
clone size: NA

CDR3 protein: CASLRIAKNIQYF
V gene: TRBV9
J gene: TRBJ2-4
clone size: few

CDR3 protein: CASSLGVTGELFF
V gene: TRBV5-1
J gene: TRBJ2-2
clone size: many

CDR3 protein: CASRTGTGRVDYTF
V gene: TRBV6-2/TRBV6-3
J gene: TRBJ1-2
clone size: NA

CDR3 protein: CSASSGGISNEQFF
V gene: TRBV20-1
J gene: TRBJ2-1
clone size: many

CDR3 protein: CASTHGDGLEQFF
V gene: TRBV21-1
J gene: TRBJ2-1
clone size: few

CDR3 protein: CSAEKGNTEAFF
V gene: TRBV20-1
J gene: TRBJ1-1
clone size: NA

CDR3 protein: CASSLGPGRTDGYTF
V gene: TRBV5-1
J gene: TRBJ1-2
clone size: few

CDR3 protein: CASSQGITGELFF
V gene: TRBV4-1
J gene: TRBJ2-2
clone size: NA

CDR3 protein: CASSVPWLAGVETQYF
V gene: TRBV7-9
J gene: NA
clone size: few

CDR3 protein: CASSQGIFAADNEQFF
V gene: TRBV4-1
J gene: TRBJ2-1
clone size: few

CDR3 protein: CASSPKIRPGQVEKLFF
V gene: TRBV27
J gene: TRBJ1-4
clone size: NA